This T cell receptor beta chain was sequenced during a study of cytomegalovirus exposure and HLA in healthy donors. Notes on the study in general: When the data were analyzed later, several of the most significant clusters appeared to be linked to common viral pathogens.

CDR3 size: 14 residues. Losses at the gene ends were 0 bases for V and 6 bases for J; bases not matched to a gene: 5. The germline CDR1 and CDR2 sequences are SGHTA and FQGNSA. PCR employed 60 Vbeta and 13 Jbeta primers. Clones were read by immunoSEQ multiplex PCR, and TCRdb kept only the in-frame ones, dropping some. The sample yields about 150,000 clones, about 70% seen once. On this clone itself: Its antigen is undetermined.

The receptor was isolated from a woman aged 55-70 years in good health and CMV-seropositive. The chain employs TRBV7-2 and TRBJ2-7; 7 nucleotides agree with TRBD2. Sample: PBMCs. DNA for the CDR3: TGTGCCAGCAGCTTAGCGGGAGGGCCACTCGAGCAGTACTTC. This gives the protein CASSLAGGPLEQYF.